This T cell receptor beta chain was captured by sequencing in a study of T cells after yellow fever vaccination. Background on the study: Low-cell-number fractions were prepared with SMART-Seq v4 Ultra Low Input.

Findings and limits, study-wide: The booster response re-showed most primary clones: more than 95% CD4, 88% CD8. There was a possibility that FACS-sorted repertoires contained abundant clonotypes contaminating from the bulk population.

Trimming cost V 4 bases and J 5 bases; bases outside gene matches: 5. The CDR3 loop spans 14 amino acids. Germline lookup yields CDR1 SGHTA and CDR2 FQGNSA. To note about this clonotype: The target antigen is unknown.

TCRdb called the 5' RACE reads again in MiXCR, with one record for every CDR3 protein. Of under 250,000 distinct CDR3 sequences in the sample, 6.9% were seen once. Sequences were derived from CD4+ T cells sorted from PBMCs, sampled 15 days after the yellow fever booster vaccination. This clonotype was obtained from a man aged 30 to 39 who received the YFV17D yellow fever vaccine. This chain joins TRBV7-2 and TRBJ2-1, with 7 bases that match TRBD1. In DNA form, the CDR3 reads TGTGCCAGCAGCTCTGGGACAGCCAACAATGAGCAGTTCTTC. The encoded protein is CASSSGTANNEQFF.